A single TCR beta chain is shown here with its context. The data belong to a study of T cell responses to AZD1222 COVID-19 vaccine. This CDR3 is built from 13 residues. V was shortened by 3 bases and J by 5 bases, with 11 bases between the two germline ends. Germline CDR1 DFQATT, CDR2 SNEGSKA (reference sequence). The repertoire was sequenced with immunoSEQ multiplex PCR; TCRdb's copy has only in-frame clones and lacks some. This table holds about 180,000 clones, over 75% found once. V and J are TRBV20-1 and TRBJ1-5; D may be TRBD1 (5 bases). This clonotype was sampled from an adult in good health. The material was peripheral blood, obtained on day 0 of AZD1222 vaccination. This CDR3 is CSASKQADQPQHF. The CDR3 DNA reads TGCAGTGCTAGTAAACAGGCAGATCAGCCCCAGCATTTT.